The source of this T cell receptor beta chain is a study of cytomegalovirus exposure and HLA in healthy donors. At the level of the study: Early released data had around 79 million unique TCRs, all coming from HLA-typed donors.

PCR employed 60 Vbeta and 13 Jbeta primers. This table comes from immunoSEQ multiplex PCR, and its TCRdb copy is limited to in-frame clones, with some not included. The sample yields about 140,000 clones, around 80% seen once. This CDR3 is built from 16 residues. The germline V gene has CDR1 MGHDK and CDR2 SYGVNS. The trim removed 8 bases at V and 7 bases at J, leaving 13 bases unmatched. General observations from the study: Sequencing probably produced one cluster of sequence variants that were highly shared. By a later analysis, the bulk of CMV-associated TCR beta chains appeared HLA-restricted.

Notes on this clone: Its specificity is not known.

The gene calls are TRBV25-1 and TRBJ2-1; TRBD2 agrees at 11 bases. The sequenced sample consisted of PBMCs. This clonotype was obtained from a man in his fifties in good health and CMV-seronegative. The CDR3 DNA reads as TGTGCCAGCGTTGACATAGCGGGAGGGCCGGGAAATGAGCAGTTCTTC. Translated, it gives CASVDIAGGPGNEQFF.